Below, 4 T cell receptor beta chains from the same sample are listed, as sequenced in a study of blood T cell repertoires in COVID-19. Method: immunoSEQ multiplex PCR; TCRdb's copy keeps in-frame clones and lacks some. The sample includes tens of thousands of clones, 70% to 90% of them seen just once. Specimen: peripheral blood. The source is an elderly woman with acute or convalescent COVID-19.

The genes are TRBV5-5 and TRBJ1-4; TRBD1 agrees at 10 bases. The V and J ends lost 0 bases and 8 bases, in that order; junction bases with no gene match: 7. CDR1 and CDR2 (germline): SGHKS, YYEKEE (reference sequence). The CDR3 contains 16 residues. CDR3: CASSLEGTGVGEKLFF. The CDR3 DNA reads TGTGCCAGCAGCTTGGAAGGGACAGGGGTTGGAGAAAAACTGTTTTTT.

This rearrangement joins TRBV9 to TRBJ1-3; no firm D call. CDR1 SGDLS and CDR2 YYNGEE come from the germline V gene. This CDR3 has 15 amino acids. Trimming removed 0 bases from V and 4 bases from J, with 11 bases in between. The DNA of the CDR3 is TGTGCCAGCAGCGTAGGTAGAACAGCCGGAAACACCATATATTTT. Its protein product is CASSVGRTAGNTIYF. Using reference TRBV9 and TRBJ1-3 for the parts outside the CDR3, the full variable domain is DSGVTQTPKHLITATGQRVTLRCSPRSGDLSVYWYQQSLDQGLQFLIQYYNGEERAKGNILERFSAQQFPDLHSELNLSSLELGDSALYFCASSVGRTAGNTIYFGEGSWLTVV.

V gene TRBV6-4 combines with J gene TRBJ2-1; TRBD1 matches 7 bases. This CDR3 has 15 amino acids. With 2 bases clipped from V and 0 bases from J, the junction kept 1 base outside the gene matches. Per the germline V gene, CDR1 is MRHNA and CDR2 is SNTAGT. The CDR3 bases are TGTGCCAGCAGTGACGCAGGGGGCTCCTACAATGAGCAGTTCTTC. Translating it yields CASSDAGGSYNEQFF.

Written as DNA, the CDR3 is TGTGCCAGCAGCCCTCGGGGGGCGAACACCGGGGAGCTGTTTTTT. Amino acids: CASSPRGANTGELFF. The J gene is TRBJ2-2, the V gene TRBV5-4; 7 bases agree with TRBD2. The CDR3 is 15 residues long. The germline CDR1 and CDR2 sequences are SGHNT and YYREEE (reference sequence). V trimming: 4 bases; J trimming: 0 bases; junction bases outside the gene matches: 3.